This TCR beta chain derives from a study of T-cell reconstitution after alpha-beta-depleted transplantation in children. Study-level points and caveats: The high TCRbeta diversity at day 60 in some patients came from surviving recipient T cells and thymic progenitors. It was newly produced T cells that mostly accounted for T-cell counts and diversity one year after transplant. Alpha-beta T cells present about two months after transplant were reported to originate from several hundred expanded graft clones.

This CDR3 spans 16 amino acids. The V end lost 1 base, the J end lost 0 bases, and 10 bases lay between the germline ends. The germline CDR1 and CDR2 sequences are SGHTA and FQGTGA. Unique molecular identifiers tagged the TCRbeta library. TCRdb reprocessed the PCR reads with MiXCR, giving one entry per CDR3 protein. Among 800,000 to 1,000,000 distinct CDR3 sequences listed, around 30% were seen once. Concerning this clonotype itself: Antigen specificity is unknown.

Specimen: PBMCs, mostly from graft donor cells, collected 360 days after TCRalphabeta/CD19-depleted stem cell transplant. This sequence was found in a boy younger than two who had a stem cell transplant for SCID, so the T cells may come from the graft donor. The gene calls are TRBV7-3 and TRBJ2-1, with D possibly matching TRBD2 (6 bases). CDR3 region: CASSLSGGSSYNEQFF. Here the CDR3 DNA reads TGTGCCAGCAGCTTAAGTGGGGGGAGCTCCTACAATGAGCAGTTCTTC.